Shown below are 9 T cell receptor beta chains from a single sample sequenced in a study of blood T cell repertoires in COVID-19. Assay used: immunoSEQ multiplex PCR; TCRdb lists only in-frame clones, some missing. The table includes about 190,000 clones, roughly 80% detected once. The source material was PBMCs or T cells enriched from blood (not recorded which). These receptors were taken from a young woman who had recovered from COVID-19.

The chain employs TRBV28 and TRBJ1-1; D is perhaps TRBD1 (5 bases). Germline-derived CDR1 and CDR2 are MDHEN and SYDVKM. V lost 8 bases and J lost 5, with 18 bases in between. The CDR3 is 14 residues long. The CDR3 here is CASQKFRGKTEAFF. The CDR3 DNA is TGTGCCAGCCAAAAATTTAGGGGTAAAACTGAAGCTTTCTTT.

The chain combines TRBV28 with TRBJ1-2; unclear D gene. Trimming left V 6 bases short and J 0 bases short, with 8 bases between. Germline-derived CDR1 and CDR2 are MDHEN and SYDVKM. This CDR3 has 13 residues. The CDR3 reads CASSLGANYGYTF. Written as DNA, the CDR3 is TGTGCCAGCAGCCTCGGGGCTAACTATGGCTACACCTTC.

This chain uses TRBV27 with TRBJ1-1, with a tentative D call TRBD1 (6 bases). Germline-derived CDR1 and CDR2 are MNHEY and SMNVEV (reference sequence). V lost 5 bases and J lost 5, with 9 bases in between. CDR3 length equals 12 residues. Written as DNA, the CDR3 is TGTGCCAGCAGTACCGGACAGACTGAAGCTTTCTTT. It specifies CASSTGQTEAFF.

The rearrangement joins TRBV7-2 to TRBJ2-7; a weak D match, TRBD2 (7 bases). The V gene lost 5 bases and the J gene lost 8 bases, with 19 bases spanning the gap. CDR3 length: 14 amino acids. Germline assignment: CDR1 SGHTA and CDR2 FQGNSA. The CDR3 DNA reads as TGTGCCAGCAGCCCGAAGGTGGGGGGGCAAAAGCAGTACTTC. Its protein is CASSPKVGGQKQYF. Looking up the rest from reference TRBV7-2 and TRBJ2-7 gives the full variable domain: GAGVSQSPSNKVTEKGKDVELRCDPISGHTALYWYRQSLGQGLEFLIYFQGNSAPDKSGLPSDRFSAERTGGSVSTLTIQRTQQEDSAVYLCASSPKVGGQKQYFGPGTRLTVT.

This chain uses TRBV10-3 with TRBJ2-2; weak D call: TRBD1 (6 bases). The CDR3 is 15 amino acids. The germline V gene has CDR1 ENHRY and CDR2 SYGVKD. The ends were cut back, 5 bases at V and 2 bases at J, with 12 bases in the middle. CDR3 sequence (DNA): TGTGCCATCAGTCCTGGACAGCGAAACACCGGGGAGCTGTTTTTT. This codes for CAISPGQRNTGELFF.

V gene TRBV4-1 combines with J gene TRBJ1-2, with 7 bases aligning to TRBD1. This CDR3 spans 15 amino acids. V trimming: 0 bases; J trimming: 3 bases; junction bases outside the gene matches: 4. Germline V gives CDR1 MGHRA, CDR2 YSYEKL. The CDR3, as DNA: TGCGCCAGCAGCCAAGATCGGCAGGGGGACTATGGCTACACCTTC. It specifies CASSQDRQGDYGYTF.

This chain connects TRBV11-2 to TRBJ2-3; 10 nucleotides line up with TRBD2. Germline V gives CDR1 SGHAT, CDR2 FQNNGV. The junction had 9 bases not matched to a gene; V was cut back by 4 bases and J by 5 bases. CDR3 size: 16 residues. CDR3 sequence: CASSSDRLAGVDTQYF. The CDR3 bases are TGTGCCAGCAGCTCCGATCGCCTAGCGGGGGTAGATACGCAGTATTTT.

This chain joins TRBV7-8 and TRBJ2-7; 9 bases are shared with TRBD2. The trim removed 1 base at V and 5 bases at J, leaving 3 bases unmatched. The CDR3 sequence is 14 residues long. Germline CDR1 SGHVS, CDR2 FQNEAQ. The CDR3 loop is CASSLGGLANEQYV. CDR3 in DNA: TGTGCCAGCAGCTTAGGGGGACTAGCAAACGAGCAGTACGTC.

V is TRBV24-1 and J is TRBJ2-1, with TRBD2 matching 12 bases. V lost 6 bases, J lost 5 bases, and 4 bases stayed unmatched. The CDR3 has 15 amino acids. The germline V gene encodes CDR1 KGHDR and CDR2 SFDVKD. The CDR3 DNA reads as TGTGCCACCAGTAGGAGACTAGCGGGGGACAATGAGCAGTTCTTC. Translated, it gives CATSRRLAGDNEQFF.